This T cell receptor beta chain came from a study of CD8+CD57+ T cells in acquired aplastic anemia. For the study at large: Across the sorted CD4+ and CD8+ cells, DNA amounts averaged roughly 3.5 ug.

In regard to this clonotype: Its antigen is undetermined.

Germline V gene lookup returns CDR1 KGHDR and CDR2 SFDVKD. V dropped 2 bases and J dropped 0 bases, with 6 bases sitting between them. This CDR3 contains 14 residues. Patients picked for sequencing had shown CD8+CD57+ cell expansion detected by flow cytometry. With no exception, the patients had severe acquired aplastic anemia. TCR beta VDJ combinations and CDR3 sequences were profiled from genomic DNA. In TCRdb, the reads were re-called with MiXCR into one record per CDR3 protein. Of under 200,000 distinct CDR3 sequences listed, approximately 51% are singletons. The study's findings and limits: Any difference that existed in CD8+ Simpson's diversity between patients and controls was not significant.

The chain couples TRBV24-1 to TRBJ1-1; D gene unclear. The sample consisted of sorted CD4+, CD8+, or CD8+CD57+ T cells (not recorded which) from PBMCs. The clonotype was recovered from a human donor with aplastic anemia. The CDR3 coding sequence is TGTGCCACCAGTGATTCGCTGATGAACACTGAAGCTTTCTTT. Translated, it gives CATSDSLMNTEAFF.